The clone carrying this T cell receptor (beta chain) was counted ten times or more. Its antigen is currently unknown. The sample comes from a study of CD8 T cells in ankylosing spondylitis. The length of the CDR3 is 11 residues. Trimming took 5 bases from V and 3 from J, leaving 4 bases between them. Germline CDR1 LNHDA, CDR2 SQIVND (reference sequence). Findings and caveats of the study: Ankylosing spondylitis blood appeared to be characterized by a TCR beta motif of roughly eight highly homologous variants. Clones linked with disease were CD8+ and fairly uncommon in the peripheral blood.

TCRdb itself ran the 5' RACE reads through MiXCR, one entry per CDR3 protein. The sample carries 300,000 to 400,000 distinct CDR3 sequences, 9.5% to 13% recorded once. The TCR was taken from a female donor with ankylosing spondylitis or in good health (not recorded which). The chain couples TRBV19 to TRBJ1-1; D is ambiguous. The sequenced sample was blood, either unsorted or a sorted T cell fraction (not recorded which). CDR3 DNA: TGTGCCAGTAGTCGTTACACTGAAGCTTTCTTT. It specifies CASSRYTEAFF.